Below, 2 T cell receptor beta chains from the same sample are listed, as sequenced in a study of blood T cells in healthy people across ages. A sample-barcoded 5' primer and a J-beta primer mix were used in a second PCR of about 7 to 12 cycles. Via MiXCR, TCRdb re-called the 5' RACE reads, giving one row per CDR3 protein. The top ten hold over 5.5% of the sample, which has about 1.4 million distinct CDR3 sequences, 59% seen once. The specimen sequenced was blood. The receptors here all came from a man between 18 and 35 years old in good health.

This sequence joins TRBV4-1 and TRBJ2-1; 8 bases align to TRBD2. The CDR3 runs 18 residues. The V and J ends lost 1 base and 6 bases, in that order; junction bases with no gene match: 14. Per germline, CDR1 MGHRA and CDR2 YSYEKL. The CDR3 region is CASSQVVVEAGVSNEQFF. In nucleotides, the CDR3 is TGCGCCAGCAGCCAAGTGGTTGTGGAAGCGGGAGTCTCCAATGAGCAGTTCTTC.

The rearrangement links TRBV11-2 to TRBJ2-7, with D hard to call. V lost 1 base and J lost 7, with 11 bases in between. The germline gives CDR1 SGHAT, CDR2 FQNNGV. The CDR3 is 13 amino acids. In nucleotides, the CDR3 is TGTGCCAGCAGCTTAGCCCAGTTCCGGGAGCAGTACTTC. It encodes CASSLAQFREQYF.